The entry below describes one TCR beta chain. The antigen is not known. The sample comes from a study of T cells in Graves' hyperthyroidism and ophthalmopathy. Those with hyperthyroidism were 18 to 65 years old, newly diagnosed, and ill for under 2 months. Researchers barred patients who had uncontrolled infection, other autoimmune disease, pregnancy or lactation. Regions amplified from RNA transcripts were the TCR beta CDR3 regions. RT-PCR in the first round (using the HTBI primer set) targeted the TCR CDR3. TCRdb passed the multiplex PCR reads through MiXCR, listing each CDR3 protein once. In the table there are 560,000 or so distinct CDR3 sequences, about half of which are singletons. Study-wide results and caveats: Blood held most thyroid clonotypes expanded above 0.001 frequency. Classification by a 13 V-J model distinguished ophthalmopathy from stable hyperthyroidism.

With 0 bases removed from V and 8 bases from J, the gap between germline ends came to 8 bases. Germline V lookup: CDR1 SGHRS, CDR2 YFSETQ. This CDR3 region has 12 residues. V is TRBV5-1 and J is TRBJ1-1; D uncertain. The source material was peripheral blood or thyroid tissue (not recorded which). The sequence was collected from a woman aged 18-35 years with Graves' hyperthyroidism. For the CDR3, the DNA is TGCGCCAGCAGCTTGGACACTACGGAAGCTTTCTTT. This translates into CASSLDTTEAFF.